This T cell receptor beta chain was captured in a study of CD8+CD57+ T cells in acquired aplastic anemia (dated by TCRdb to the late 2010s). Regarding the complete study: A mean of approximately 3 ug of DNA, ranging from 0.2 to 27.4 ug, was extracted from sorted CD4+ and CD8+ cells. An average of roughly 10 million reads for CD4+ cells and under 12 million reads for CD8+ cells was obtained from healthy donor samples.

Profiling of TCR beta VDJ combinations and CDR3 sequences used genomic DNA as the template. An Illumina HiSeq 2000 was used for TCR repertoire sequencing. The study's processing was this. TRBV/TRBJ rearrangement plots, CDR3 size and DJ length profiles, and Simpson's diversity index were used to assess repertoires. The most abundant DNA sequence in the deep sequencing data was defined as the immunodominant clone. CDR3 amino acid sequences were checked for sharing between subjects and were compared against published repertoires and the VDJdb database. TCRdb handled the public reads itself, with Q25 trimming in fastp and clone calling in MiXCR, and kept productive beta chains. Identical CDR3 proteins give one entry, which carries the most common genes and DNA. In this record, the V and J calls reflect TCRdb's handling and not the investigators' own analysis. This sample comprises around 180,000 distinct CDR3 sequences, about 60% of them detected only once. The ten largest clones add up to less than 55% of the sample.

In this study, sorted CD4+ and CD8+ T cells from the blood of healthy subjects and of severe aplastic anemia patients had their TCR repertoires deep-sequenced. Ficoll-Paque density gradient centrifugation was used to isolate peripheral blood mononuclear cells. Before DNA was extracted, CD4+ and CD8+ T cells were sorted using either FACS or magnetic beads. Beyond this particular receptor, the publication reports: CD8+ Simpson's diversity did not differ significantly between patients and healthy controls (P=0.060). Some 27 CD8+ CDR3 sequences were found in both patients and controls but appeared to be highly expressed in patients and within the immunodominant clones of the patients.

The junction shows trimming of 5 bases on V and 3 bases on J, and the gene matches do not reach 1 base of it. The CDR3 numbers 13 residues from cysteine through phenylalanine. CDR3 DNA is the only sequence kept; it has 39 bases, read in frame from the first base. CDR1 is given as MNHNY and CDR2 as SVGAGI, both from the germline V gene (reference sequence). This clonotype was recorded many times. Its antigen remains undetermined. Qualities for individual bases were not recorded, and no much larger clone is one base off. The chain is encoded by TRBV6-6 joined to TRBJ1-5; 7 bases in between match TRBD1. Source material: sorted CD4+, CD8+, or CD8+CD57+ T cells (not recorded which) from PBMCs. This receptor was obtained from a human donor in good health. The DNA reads TGTGCCAGCAGTGACAGGGCCAATCAGCCCCAGCATTTT. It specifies CASSDRANQPQHF.